This T cell receptor beta chain was captured by sequencing in a study of PD-L1 blockade in urothelial cancer. Regarding the study as a whole: Per-patient sampling comprised one FFPE tumor specimen, not obtained immediately pretreatment.

The diagnosis in patients was locally advanced or metastatic urothelial carcinoma. With regard to this clone: Its antigen is unknown.

Sequenced by immunoSEQ multiplex PCR; TCRdb stores in-frame clones only, minus some. The sample holds around 2,500 clones, under 45% seen once. The CDR3 contains 15 residues. Germline values: CDR1 KGHSH, CDR2 LQKENI. V was pared by 4 bases and J by 11 bases, with 18 bases between. This receptor was obtained from a man between 60 and 75 years old with urothelial cancer. V is TRBV18 and J is TRBJ1-6, with D tentatively TRBD1 (5 bases). Sample: tumor tissue, taken before atezolizumab (anti-PD-L1) treatment. The CDR3 is CASSLNRGGDPPLHF. For the CDR3, the DNA is TGTGCCAGCTCACTAAACCGGGGAGGGGATCCACCCCTCCACTTT. Complete variable domain (other parts from reference TRBV18 and TRBJ1-6): NAGVMQNPRHLVRRRGQEARLRCSPMKGHSHVYWYRQLPEEGLKFMVYLQKENIIDESGMPKERFSAEFPKEGPSILRIQQVVRGDSAAYFCASSLNRGGDPPLHFGNGTRLTVT.